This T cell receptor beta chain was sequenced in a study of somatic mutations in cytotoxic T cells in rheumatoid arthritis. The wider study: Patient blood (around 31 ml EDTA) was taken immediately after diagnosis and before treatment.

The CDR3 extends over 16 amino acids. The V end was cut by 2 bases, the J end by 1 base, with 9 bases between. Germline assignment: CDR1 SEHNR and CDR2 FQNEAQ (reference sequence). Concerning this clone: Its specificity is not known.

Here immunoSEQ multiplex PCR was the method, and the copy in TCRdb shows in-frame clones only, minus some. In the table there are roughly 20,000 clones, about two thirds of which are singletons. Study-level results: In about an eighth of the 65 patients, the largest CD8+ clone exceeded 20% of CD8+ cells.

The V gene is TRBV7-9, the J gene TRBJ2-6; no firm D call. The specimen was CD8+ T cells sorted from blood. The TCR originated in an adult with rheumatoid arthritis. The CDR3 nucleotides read TGTGCCAGCAGCTTATCATTGGGGTCTGGGGCCAACGTCCTGACTTTC. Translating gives CASSLSLGSGANVLTF.